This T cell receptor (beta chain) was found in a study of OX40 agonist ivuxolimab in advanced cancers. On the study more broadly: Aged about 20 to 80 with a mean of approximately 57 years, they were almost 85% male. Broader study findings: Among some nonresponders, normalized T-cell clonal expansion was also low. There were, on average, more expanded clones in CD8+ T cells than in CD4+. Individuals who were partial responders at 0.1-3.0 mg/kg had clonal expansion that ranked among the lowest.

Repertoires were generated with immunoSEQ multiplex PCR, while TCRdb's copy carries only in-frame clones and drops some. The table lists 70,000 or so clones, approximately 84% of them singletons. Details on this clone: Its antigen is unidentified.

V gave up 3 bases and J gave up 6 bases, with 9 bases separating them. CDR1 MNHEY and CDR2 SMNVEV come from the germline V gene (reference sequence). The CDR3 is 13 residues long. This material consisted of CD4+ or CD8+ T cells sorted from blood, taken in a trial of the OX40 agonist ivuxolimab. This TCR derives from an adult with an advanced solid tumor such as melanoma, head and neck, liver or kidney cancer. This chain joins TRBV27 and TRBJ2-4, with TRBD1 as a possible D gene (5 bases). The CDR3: CASSFTQGNIQYF. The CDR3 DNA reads TGTGCCAGCAGTTTTACTCAGGGAAACATTCAGTACTTC.